The next 5 T cell receptor beta chains were all read from a single sample in a study of T cell clones after liver transplantation (dated by TCRdb to the late 2010s). Libraries came from the immunoSEQ multiplex PCR assay. TCRdb took over this immuneACCESS table, retaining in-frame rearrangements with V and J assigned. Such tables are incomplete; in checked studies, under half of the missing clones stem from an unresolved V gene, and the remainder is unexplained. The sample includes around 60,000 clones, with 71% observed a single time. Of the sample, about 15% is held by the ten largest clones. Per the publication, the time point label means: pre-transplant. Sequencing was performed on CD4+ T cells from blood, taken before liver transplant. Receptors originate from a human donor who received a liver transplant.

The chain carries TRBV5-6 and TRBJ1-2, with 9 bases lining up with TRBD1. V lost 2 bases and J lost 7; bases outside the gene matches: 6. This CDR3 is 14 amino acids long. The germline CDR1 and CDR2 sequences are SGHDT and YYEEEE. The CDR3 reads CASSFLDRGTGYTF. CDR3 DNA: TGTGCCAGCAGCTTTCTCGACAGGGGGACTGGCTACACCTTC.

This clone was seen more than once but under ten times. As DNA, the CDR3 is TGTGCCATCACGGGACAGTTAAGCAATCAGCCCCAGCATTTT. This encodes CAITGQLSNQPQHF. The V and J genes are TRBV28 and TRBJ1-5, with 7 bases matching TRBD1. The ends lost 10 bases at V and 1 base at J; junction bases unmatched: 7. CDR1 MDHEN and CDR2 SYDVKM come from the germline V gene. The CDR3 extends over 14 amino acids.

The chain combines TRBV14 with TRBJ2-1; D gene ambiguous. There are 13 residues in the CDR3. V was trimmed by 0 bases and J by 10 bases, leaving 10 bases between them. CDR1 SGHDN and CDR2 FVKESK come from the germline V gene. The CDR3 here is CASSQESSREQFF. The DNA for the CDR3 is TGTGCCAGCAGCCAAGAGAGCTCCCGCGAGCAGTTCTTC. Combining the CDR3 with reference TRBV14 and TRBJ2-1 gives the whole variable domain EAGVTQFPSHSVIEKGQTVTLRCDPISGHDNLYWYRRVMGKEIKFLLHFVKESKQDESGMPNNRFLAERTGGTYSTLKVQPAELEDSGVYFCASSQESSREQFFGPGTRLTVL.

This chain connects TRBV7-3 to TRBJ2-1, with 12 positions matching TRBD1. V was pared by 4 bases and J by 3 bases, with 7 bases of the junction left unmatched. The V gene's germline CDR1 is SGHTA and CDR2 FQGTGA. The CDR3 runs 17 residues. In DNA form, the CDR3 reads TGTGCCAGCAGCTCAACGGGACAGGGGGCAGGCTACAATGAGCAGTTCTTC. Translation: CASSSTGQGAGYNEQFF.

CDR3 nucleotides: TGTGCCAGCAGCGTGGCTAGCGGGGGATACAATGAGCAGTTCTTC. It yields the protein CASSVASGGYNEQFF. The genes are TRBV9 and TRBJ2-1; TRBD2 matches at 10 bases. Unmatched junction bases numbered 3, after V lost 2 bases and J lost 4 bases. Germline values: CDR1 SGDLS, CDR2 YYNGEE. CDR3 length: 15 residues.